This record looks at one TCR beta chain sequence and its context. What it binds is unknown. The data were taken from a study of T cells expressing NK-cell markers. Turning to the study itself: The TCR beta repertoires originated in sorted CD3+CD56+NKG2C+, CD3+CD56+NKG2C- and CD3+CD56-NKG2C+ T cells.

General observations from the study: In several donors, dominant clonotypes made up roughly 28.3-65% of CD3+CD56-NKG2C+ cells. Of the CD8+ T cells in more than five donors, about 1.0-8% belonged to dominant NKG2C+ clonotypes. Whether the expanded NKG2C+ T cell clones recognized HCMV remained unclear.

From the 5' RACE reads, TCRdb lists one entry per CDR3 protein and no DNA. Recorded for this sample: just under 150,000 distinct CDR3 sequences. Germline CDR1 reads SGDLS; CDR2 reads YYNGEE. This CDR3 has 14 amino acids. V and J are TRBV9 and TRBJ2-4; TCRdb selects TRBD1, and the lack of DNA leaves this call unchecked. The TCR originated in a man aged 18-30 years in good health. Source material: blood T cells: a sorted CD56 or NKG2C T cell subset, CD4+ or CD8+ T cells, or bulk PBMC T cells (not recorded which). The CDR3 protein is CASSGGQGRNIQYF.